Reported below is one T cell receptor (beta chain). Its antigen is undetermined. V was cut by 0 bases and J by 5 bases, with 10 bases left in between. This CDR3 contains 14 residues. Germline CDR1 reads LNHNV; CDR2 reads YYDKDF (reference sequence). Repertoires were generated with immunoSEQ multiplex PCR, while TCRdb's copy carries only in-frame clones and drops some. Here the sample spans 300,000 to 350,000 clones, 85% to 90% being singletons. The data originate from a study of Ad26.COV2.S vaccination and SARS-CoV-2 variants. Study observations and caveats: TCR breadth and depth estimates may have understated total T cell responses.

As for treatment: some 19 received Ad26.COV2.S at low or high dose, single or two shots; about five received placebo; per-sample allocation not given. The study sampled participants on day 63 after the first vaccine or placebo injection. V is TRBV15 and J is TRBJ1-1, with D unclear. This clonotype originated in a person aged 18-60 years who received the Ad26.COV2.S COVID-19 vaccine or a placebo. Here the sequenced sample was peripheral blood, taken in a trial of Ad26.COV2.S vaccine versus placebo. CDR3 in amino acids: CATSRERLGTEAFF. The CDR3 DNA reads TGTGCCACCAGCAGAGAACGTCTAGGGACTGAAGCTTTCTTT.